These T cell receptor beta chains were read from a single sample in a study of cytomegalovirus exposure and HLA in healthy donors. Method: immunoSEQ multiplex PCR; TCRdb's copy keeps in-frame clones and lacks some. Of roughly 150,000 clones in the sample, roughly 77% were seen once. Sequencing was carried out using PBMCs. The receptors were gathered from a man younger than 35 in good health and CMV-seropositive. Both conserved end residues are part of each CDR3. D genes are given only for firm matches. Only some rows state a clone size, as once, few, many or a class for expanded clones.

V	J	size	D	DNA	CDR3
TRBV7-9	TRBJ2-5	.	TRBD1	TGTGCCAGCAGTTTCGACAGGGGGCAAGAGACCCAGTACTTC	CASSFDRGQETQYF
TRBV27	TRBJ2-5	once	TRBD1	TGTGCCAGCAGTTTATCGAGGGACAGTAGGGAGACCCAGTACTTC	CASSLSRDSRETQYF
TRBV7-9	TRBJ2-7	.	TRBD1	TGTGCCAGCAGCTTAGCTCCGGGACAGGGTTCCTACGAGCAGTACTTC	CASSLAPGQGSYEQYF
TRBV5-4	TRBJ1-4	.	.	TGTGCCACCTCTCCAGCGGGCAGGGAGAAGGAAAAACTGTTTTTT	CATSPAGREKEKLFF
TRBV6-4	TRBJ2-7	.	TRBD1	TGTGCCAGCAAGGTCGACAGGGGGTCCTACGAGCAGTACTTC	CASKVDRGSYEQYF
TRBV10-3	TRBJ2-1	.	TRBD1	TGTGCCATCAGCGGGACAGGTTCCGGTGAGCAGTTCTTC	CAISGTGSGEQFF
TRBV4-1	TRBJ2-4	.	.	TGCGCCAGCAGCCAAGGGCCTCCCGCAGGGGTAAAAAACATTCAGTACTTC	CASSQGPPAGVKNIQYF
TRBV7-9	TRBJ1-1	.	.	TGTGCCAGCAGCTTAGCGACAGGACGAAACACTGAAGCTTTCTTT	CASSLATGRNTEAFF
TRBV28	TRBJ1-1	.	.	TGTGCCAGCAGTTTAGGCAGGAACACTGAAGCTTTCTTT	CASSLGRNTEAFF
TRBV5-1	TRBJ2-7	.	TRBD1	TGCGCCAGCAGCTTGGATGGGACAGGTATCGCCTACGAGCAGTACTTC	CASSLDGTGIAYEQYF
TRBV5-1	TRBJ2-2	.	.	TGCGCCAGTCTCGGGACTGGGAACACCGGGGAGCTGTTTTTT	CASLGTGNTGELFF
TRBV29-1	TRBJ2-7	once	TRBD2	TGCAGCGTTGAATACGCGGGGGCGGGAGGCAGGATCCTAGAGCAGTACTTC	CSVEYAGAGGRILEQYF
TRBV10-3	TRBJ2-5	.	.	TGTGCCATCAGTGATGGACAGCCCCAAGAGACCCAGTACTTC	CAISDGQPQETQYF
TRBV19	TRBJ2-5	.	.	TGTGCCAGTAGTATAGAGAGAGGTCAAGAGACCCAGTACTTC	CASSIERGQETQYF
TRBV28	TRBJ2-1	few	.	TGTGCCAGCAGTTTATCAGCCGGGTCTGAGCAGTTCTTC	CASSLSAGSEQFF
TRBV5-5	TRBJ1-2	once	.	TGTGCCAGCAGCTTACTCAGGGGACCCCTACCTTATGGCTACACCTTC	CASSLLRGPLPYGYTF
TRBV5-1	TRBJ2-2	.	.	TGCGCCAGCAGCTTGGCTGCCCCGACGGGTACCGGGGAGCTGTTTTTT	CASSLAAPTGTGELFF
TRBV5-1	TRBJ1-2	few	TRBD1	TGCGCCAGCAGCCCACAGGGGGCAAGAGGCTACACCTTC	CASSPQGARGYTF
TRBV6-6	TRBJ2-3	.	TRBD2	TGTGCCAGCAGCCCTGGGACTAGCGGACCCTTTAAGTATTTT	CASSPGTSGPFKYF
TRBV7-8	TRBJ1-5	.	TRBD1	TGTGCCAGCAGCCCAGACAGGGGGAATCAGCCCCAGCATTTT	CASSPDRGNQPQHF
TRBV29-1	TRBJ2-7	few	TRBD1	TGCAGCGCCCGGACAGGGAACGAGCAGTACTTC	CSARTGNEQYF
TRBV5-5	TRBJ2-7	.	TRBD1	TGTGCCAGCAGCTCGGGGACAGCCTACGAGCAGTACTTC	CASSSGTAYEQYF
TRBV15	TRBJ1-2	few	.	TGTGCCACCAGCACAGTCTGGGGGGGCGGCTATGGCTACACCTTC	CATSTVWGGGYGYTF
TRBV10-2	TRBJ1-1	.	.	TGCGCCAGCAGAGTTGCTTTAAGACAGAGCCGGGACATGAACACTGAAGCTTTCTTT	CASRVALRQSRDMNTEAFF
TRBV6-1	TRBJ2-7	.	.	TGTGCCAGCAGTGAATTAGGGGTCTACGAGCAGTACTTC	CASSELGVYEQYF
TRBV29-1	TRBJ2-3	.	.	TGCAGCGTCATTACTCGACAGGAGAGGAGCACAGATACGCAGTATTTT	CSVITRQERSTDTQYF
TRBV6-5	TRBJ2-1	.	.	TGTGCCACCCGGACTTTCCCTGGCGAGCAGTTCTTC	CATRTFPGEQFF
TRBV19	TRBJ2-5	.	TRBD1	TGTGCCAGTAGTACCTGGACAGGGGAAGAGACCCAGTACTTC	CASSTWTGEETQYF
TRBV19	TRBJ2-4	.	.	TGTGCCAGTAGTATAATTTGGGGGGGCCGTGCCAAAAACATTCAGTACTTC	CASSIIWGGRAKNIQYF
TRBV2	TRBJ1-4	.	.	TGTGCCAGTTCGGTTGGGAGGCGTAGCTTAGGAGAAAAACTGTTTTTT	CASSVGRRSLGEKLFF
TRBV28	TRBJ2-7	.	TRBD1	TGTGCCAGCAATCACAGGGGGCCTGTCTACGAGCAGTACTTC	CASNHRGPVYEQYF
TRBV9	TRBJ2-3	.	TRBD1	TGTGCCAGCAGCGTACAGGGGGCGAGTGGTACAGATACGCAGTATTTT	CASSVQGASGTDTQYF
TRBV2	TRBJ1-4	.	TRBD1	TGTGCCAGCAGTATTCCGGGACAGGGAGTTGAAAAACTGTTTTTT	CASSIPGQGVEKLFF
TRBV15	TRBJ2-1	.	TRBD2	TGTGCCACCAGCAGATTTAGCGGGAGGGGCGGTGAGCAGTTCTTC	CATSRFSGRGGEQFF
TRBV15	TRBJ1-2	.	.	TGTGCCACCAGCAGAGATGGTCGGAGAAACTATGGCTACACCTTC	CATSRDGRRNYGYTF
TRBV6-1	TRBJ1-4	few	TRBD1	TGTGCCAGCAGACAGGGGGCTGGGAATGAAAAACTGTTTTTT	CASRQGAGNEKLFF
TRBV6-4	TRBJ2-7	.	TRBD1	TGTGCCAGCAGTCAACAGGGGATCTACGAGCAGTACTTC	CASSQQGIYEQYF
TRBV6-1	TRBJ2-3	.	.	TGTGCCAGCAGTGAATTACAGGGTGGTCGACATACGCAGTATTTT	CASSELQGGRHTQYF
TRBV5-8	TRBJ1-2	.	.	TGTGCCAGCAGACCACAGTACTATGGCTACACCTTC	CASRPQYYGYTF
TRBV7-3	TRBJ2-3	.	.	TGTGCCAGCAGCTTTGGCCAGGGGATTAACACAGATACGCAGTATTTT	CASSFGQGINTDTQYF
TRBV7-8	TRBJ2-7	.	.	TGTGCCAGCAGCTTAGCGCTCGCGGTCAACGAGCAGTACTTC	CASSLALAVNEQYF
TRBV7-9	TRBJ2-7	.	.	TGTGCCAGCAGCTCCGACCGGGACTTAGTAAACGAGCAGTACTTC	CASSSDRDLVNEQYF
TRBV29-1	TRBJ2-5	.	TRBD1	TGCAGCGTTGAGGACAGGGGGCAAGAGACCCAGTACTTC	CSVEDRGQETQYF
TRBV29-1	TRBJ2-7	.	TRBD2	TGCAGCGTTGTACTAGCGGGACCCTACGAGCAGTACTTC	CSVVLAGPYEQYF
TRBV27	TRBJ2-1	few	.	TGTGCCAGCAGTTCCTCTCCCCCCTACAATGAGCAGTTCTTC	CASSSSPPYNEQFF
TRBV7-7	TRBJ2-1	.	TRBD2	TGTGCTAGCAGCCTCGGGGGGTGGAATGAGCAGTTCTTC	CASSLGGWNEQFF
TRBV29-1	TRBJ1-1	.	.	TGCAGCGTTGAAAGGCGCGCGGCGAACACTGAAGCTTTCTTT	CSVERRAANTEAFF
TRBV5-6	TRBJ2-7	once	.	TGTGCCAGCAGCTTACAGGACTCCTACGAGCAGTACTTC	CASSLQDSYEQYF
TRBV5-8	TRBJ1-4	.	TRBD1	TGTGCCAGCAGCTTGGGACGGGGACAGGGAAGTGAAAAACTGTTTTTT	CASSLGRGQGSEKLFF
TRBV29-1	TRBJ2-1	few	TRBD2	TGCAGCGTGCGGCTAGCGGGAGGCATCAGATCTGAGCAGTTCTTC	CSVRLAGGIRSEQFF
TRBV4-1	TRBJ2-1	.	TRBD2	TGCGCCAGCAGCCAAGATCAAGGTTCTAGCGGGAGGTTCAATGAGCAGTTCTTC	CASSQDQGSSGRFNEQFF
TRBV7-8	TRBJ1-2	.	.	TGTGCCAGCAGCTCGGACAGTAACTATGGCTACACCTTC	CASSSDSNYGYTF
TRBV27	TRBJ1-1	.	.	TGTGCCAGCAGCCAAAATTGGGGGGACACTGAAGCTTTCTTT	CASSQNWGDTEAFF
TRBV5-1	TRBJ1-3	.	TRBD1	TGCGCCAGCAGCCTCGGGGACAGCTTCTCTGGAAACACCATATATTTT	CASSLGDSFSGNTIYF
TRBV28	TRBJ1-1	.	.	TGTGCCAGCAGTCCTCTCCCGCCGAACACCGAAGCTTTCTTT	CASSPLPPNTEAFF